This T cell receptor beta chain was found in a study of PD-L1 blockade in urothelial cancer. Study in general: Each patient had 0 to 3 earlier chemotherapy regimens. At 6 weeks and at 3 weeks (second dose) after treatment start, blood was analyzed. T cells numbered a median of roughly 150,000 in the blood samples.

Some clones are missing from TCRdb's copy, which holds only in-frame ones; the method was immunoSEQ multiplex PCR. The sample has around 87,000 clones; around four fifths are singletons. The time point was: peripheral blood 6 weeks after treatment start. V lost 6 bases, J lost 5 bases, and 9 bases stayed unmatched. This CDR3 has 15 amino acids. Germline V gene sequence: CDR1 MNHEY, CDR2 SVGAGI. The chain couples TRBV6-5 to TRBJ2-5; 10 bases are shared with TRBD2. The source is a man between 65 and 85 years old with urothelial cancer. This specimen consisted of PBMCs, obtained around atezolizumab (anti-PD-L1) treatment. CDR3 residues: CASRASGGAGETQYF. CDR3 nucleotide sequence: TGTGCCAGCAGGGCCAGCGGGGGGGCGGGGGAGACCCAGTACTTC.